These 26 T cell receptor beta chains share one sample of origin, sequenced in a study of vaccination effects on CD4 cells after COVID-19. Pools of viral peptides were used by the ViraFEST assay to expand antigen-specific CD4+ T cells ahead of sequencing. At the end of about ten days of culture, CD4+ T cells were isolated. Everyone in the study got two shots of either the BNT162b2 or mRNA-1273 vaccine. These receptors are not linked to any known antigen. The table came from immunoSEQ multiplex PCR; TCRdb's copy has only in-frame clones and leaves some out. The profile shows about 24,000 clones, almost 70% of them singletons. Sequencing used CD4+ T cells from PBMCs cultured with SARS-CoV-2 spike peptides, obtained after COVID-19 vaccination. The receptors originated from a human donor who received a COVID-19 vaccine.

The genes are TRBV5-5 and TRBJ2-7; 7 bases agree with TRBD2. The CDR3 extends over 16 amino acids. Germline trimming cut 0 bases from V and 1 base from J; bases unmatched to any gene: 7. Germline loops: CDR1 SGHKS, CDR2 YYEKEE (reference sequence). The CDR3 bases are TGTGCCAGCAGCTTGGATTATAAGCGGGGATCCTACGAGCAGTACTTC. It translates to CASSLDYKRGSYEQYF.

This clone is a singleton in its sample. The chain uses TRBV5-1 and TRBJ2-7; the D is unclear. The CDR3 extends over 14 amino acids. Germline V gene data show CDR1 as SGHRS and CDR2 as YFSETQ. Trimming shortened V by 0 bases and J by 3 bases, and 10 bases separated the two germline ends. CDR3 in DNA: TGCGCCAGCAGCTTGGGGGTCGAGAACTACGAGCAGTACTTC. The encoded protein is CASSLGVENYEQYF.

This clone appeared a single time. The chain recombines TRBV9 with TRBJ2-3, with 8 bases matching TRBD1. V lost 4 bases to trimming and J lost 4 bases; unmatched junction nucleotides: 8. The CDR3 consists of 15 residues. Germline assignment: CDR1 SGDLS and CDR2 YYNGEE. Written as DNA, the CDR3 is TGTGCCAGCAGCCCCCGGACAGGGAAGGCAGATACGCAGTATTTT. Its translation: CASSPRTGKADTQYF.

V and J are TRBV6-5 and TRBJ1-5; the match to TRBD1 covers 11 bases. Germline values: CDR1 MNHEY, CDR2 SVGAGI. With V trimmed by 11 bases and J by 5 bases, 11 bases remained unmatched. This CDR3 comprises 15 residues. CDR3 sequence reads: CAGSSDRGLYQPQHF. CDR3 coding DNA: TGTGCCGGCTCGTCGGACAGGGGGCTGTATCAGCCCCAGCATTTT.

The V call is TRBV10-2, the J call TRBJ1-2; 8 nucleotides line up with TRBD1. The J segment lost 5 bases and the V segment lost 4 bases, leaving 9 bases of the junction unmatched. Per germline, CDR1 WSHSY and CDR2 SAAADI. This CDR3 spans 15 amino acids. CDR3 sequence (DNA): TGCGCCAGCAGTGGCAGGACAGGGATTAAGTATGGCTACACCTTC. Amino acid sequence: CASSGRTGIKYGYTF.

This sequence joins TRBV6-5 and TRBJ2-7, with D hard to call. Germline CDR1 MNHEY, CDR2 SVGAGI. V lost 8 bases, J lost 4 bases, and 15 bases lay in between. This CDR3 is 13 amino acids long. The CDR3 protein is CASLDVNGYEQYF. The DNA of the CDR3 is TGTGCCAGCCTTGATGTTAATGGATACGAGCAGTACTTC.

V gene TRBV29-1 combines with J gene TRBJ1-1, with 9 bases matching TRBD1. V dropped 1 base and J dropped 7; count of bases not matched to a gene: 10. The CDR3 runs to 15 residues. Germline loops: CDR1 SQVTM, CDR2 ANQGSEA. The CDR3 spells CSVEGMGQGPYEAFF. In DNA form, the CDR3 reads TGCAGCGTTGAAGGTATGGGACAGGGCCCTTATGAAGCTTTCTTT. The whole variable domain, remainder taken from reference TRBV29-1 and TRBJ1-1, is SAVISQKPSRDICQRGTSLTIQCQVDSQVTMMFWYRQQPGQSLTLIATANQGSEATYESGFVIDKFPISRPNLTFSTLTVSNMSPEDSSIYLCSVEGMGQGPYEAFFGQGTRLTVV.

This clone was picked up a small number of times. The rearrangement joins TRBV7-9 to TRBJ1-1; 8 nucleotides align to TRBD1. The CDR3 covers 19 residues. After removal of 6 bases from V and 8 bases from J, the junction contained 26 bases not matched to a gene. Germline V lookup: CDR1 SEHNR, CDR2 FQNEAQ (reference sequence). CDR3 in amino acids: CASRQSALRGNGTGVEAFF. CDR3 bases: TGTGCCAGCAGACAATCCGCGTTGCGTGGAAATGGGACAGGCGTGGAAGCTTTCTTT. The full variable domain, with the rest looked up from reference TRBV7-9 and TRBJ1-1, is DTGVSQNPRHKITKRGQNVTFRCDPISEHNRLYWYRQTLGQGPEFLTYFQNEAQLEKSRLLSDRFSAERPKGSFSTLEIQRTEQGDSAMYLCASRQSALRGNGTGVEAFFGQGTRLTVV.

The chain has TRBV19 and TRBJ1-4; 7 bases map to TRBD1. J gave up 3 bases and V 6 bases, and 7 bases lay outside the gene matches. Looked up from germline, CDR1 is LNHDA and CDR2 is SQIVND (reference sequence). The CDR3 extends over 15 amino acids. Here the CDR3 reads CASSPGTVANEKLFF. Written as DNA, the CDR3 is TGTGCCAGTAGCCCCGGGACAGTAGCTAATGAAAAACTGTTTTTT.

The chain links TRBV25-1 to TRBJ2-7, with 10 bases aligning to TRBD1. The length of the CDR3 is 13 residues. V was clipped by 3 bases and J by 7 bases; unmatched bases: 3. Germline V gene sequence: CDR1 MGHDK, CDR2 SYGVNS. The CDR3 region is CASSEDRGVEQYF. CDR3 bases: TGTGCCAGCAGTGAGGACAGGGGGGTTGAGCAGTACTTC.

This clone showed up just a few times. This chain connects TRBV7-9 to TRBJ1-1, with a possible D match to TRBD1 (6 bases). Germline CDR1 reads SEHNR; CDR2 reads FQNEAQ (reference sequence). The CDR3 runs 14 residues. Trimming left V 8 bases short and J 3 bases short, with 16 bases between. The CDR3 DNA reads as TGTGCCAGCGGCAAAGAAAACAGGGACACTGAAGCTTTCTTT. Translated, it gives CASGKENRDTEAFF. The whole variable domain, remainder taken from reference TRBV7-9 and TRBJ1-1, is DTGVSQNPRHKITKRGQNVTFRCDPISEHNRLYWYRQTLGQGPEFLTYFQNEAQLEKSRLLSDRFSAERPKGSFSTLEIQRTEQGDSAMYLCASGKENRDTEAFFGQGTRLTVV.

This clone was picked up a small number of times. Written as DNA, the CDR3 is TGTGCCTGGAGTGTGGGAGCCCATCAGCCCCAGCATTTT. This codes for CAWSVGAHQPQHF. This chain uses TRBV30 with TRBJ1-5, with D hard to call. Trimming removed 0 bases at V and 5 bases at J, with 8 bases between. From germline, CDR1 is GTSNPN and CDR2 SVGIG (reference sequence). The CDR3 has 13 amino acids. Drawing the rest from reference TRBV30 and TRBJ1-5, the complete variable domain is SQTIHQWPATLVQPVGSPLSLECTVEGTSNPNLYWYRQAAGRGLQLLFYSVGIGQISSEVPQNLSASRPQDRQFILSSKKLLLSDSGFYLCAWSVGAHQPQHFGDGTRLSIL.

This rearrangement joins TRBV4-1 to TRBJ1-1; D gene unclear. Trimming took off 4 bases at V and 7 bases at J, with 13 bases between the two ends. The V gene's germline CDR1 is MGHRA and CDR2 YSYEKL. The CDR3 contains 13 residues. CDR3 sequence reads: CASSPLAGNEAFF. Written as DNA, the CDR3 is TGCGCCAGCAGCCCTCTGGCGGGGAATGAAGCTTTCTTT.

The chain employs TRBV19 and TRBJ2-5; 10 positions agree with TRBD2. V lost 6 bases, J lost 1 base, and 5 bases stayed unmatched. The CDR3 consists of 15 residues. Germline-derived CDR1 and CDR2 are LNHDA and SQIVND (reference sequence). Here the CDR3 DNA reads TGTGCCAGTAGAAAACTAGCGGGACCCCAAGAGACCCAGTACTTC. Translated: CASRKLAGPQETQYF.

V usage is TRBV3-1 (or the pseudogene TRBV3-2) and J usage is TRBJ2-7; a weak D match, TRBD2 (6 bases). Deletions cut 1 base from V and 4 bases from J, with 17 bases between. Germline loops: CDR1 LGHDT, CDR2 YNNKEL (reference sequence). The CDR3 is made up of 16 amino acids. The CDR3: CASSQVEGGADYEQYF. DNA for the CDR3: TGTGCCAGCAGCCAAGTCGAGGGCGGGGCAGATTACGAGCAGTACTTC.

This rearrangement joins TRBV10-3 to TRBJ2-3; no firm D call. This CDR3 region has 14 residues. Trimming pared 4 bases from V and 0 bases from J, leaving 8 bases between. CDR1 and CDR2 from the germline V gene are ENHRY and SYGVKD. CDR3 DNA sequence: TGTGCCATCAGTGTTGGTGCAAGCACAGATACGCAGTATTTT. This sequence encodes CAISVGASTDTQYF.

The chain has TRBV19 and TRBJ2-6; a weak D match, TRBD2 (5 bases). The V end lost 4 bases, the J end lost 1 base, and 20 bases lay between the germline ends. The germline gives CDR1 LNHDA, CDR2 SQIVND (reference sequence). The CDR3 is 19 residues long. CDR3 sequence: CASSSYRDLLSSGANVLTF. The CDR3, as DNA: TGTGCCAGTAGTAGTTACCGGGATTTATTGTCGTCTGGGGCCAACGTCCTGACTTTC.

This clone was detected only a few times. The V gene is TRBV7-2, the J gene TRBJ1-1, with TRBD1 matching 7 bases. The CDR3 covers 14 residues. The ends lost 3 bases at V and 4 bases at J; junction bases unmatched: 5. From germline, CDR1 is SGHTA and CDR2 FQGNSA. The CDR3 DNA sequence: TGTGCCAGCAGCTTCCAGGGGGAAGGCACTGAAGCTTTCTTT. This codes for CASSFQGEGTEAFF.

The chain is built from TRBV9 and TRBJ2-3, with 15 bases that match TRBD2. The germline CDR1 and CDR2 sequences are SGDLS and YYNGEE. The CDR3 sequence is 18 residues long. Germline trimming cut 2 bases from V and 6 bases from J; bases unmatched to any gene: 10. The CDR3, as DNA: TGTGCCAGCAGCGTGGGACTAGCGGGAGGAAGATCGGCTGATACGCAGTATTTT. This sequence encodes CASSVGLAGGRSADTQYF.

This clone was seen a handful of times. CDR3 amino acids: CAWSRQGGPEPQHF. CDR3 nucleotide sequence: TGTGCCTGGTCTAGACAGGGGGGCCCCGAGCCCCAGCATTTT. The chain links TRBV30 to TRBJ1-5; 9 bases are a match to TRBD1. There are 14 residues in the CDR3. Germline V CDR1 and CDR2: GTSNPN, SVGIG (reference sequence). Trimming cost V 5 bases and J 8 bases; bases outside gene matches: 10. The whole variable domain, filled in from reference TRBV30 and TRBJ1-5, reads SQTIHQWPATLVQPVGSPLSLECTVEGTSNPNLYWYRQAAGRGLQLLFYSVGIGQISSEVPQNLSASRPQDRQFILSSKKLLLSDSGFYLCAWSRQGGPEPQHFGDGTRLSIL.

The chain is built from TRBV30 and TRBJ2-2, with a tentative D call TRBD2 (5 bases). The CDR3 has 14 amino acids. V lost 4 bases to trimming and J lost 6 bases, with 15 bases between them. CDR1 and CDR2 from the germline V gene are GTSNPN and SVGIG (reference sequence). Written as DNA, the CDR3 is TGTGCCTGGACCCCGAGGAGGAGTTCCGGGGAGCTGTTTTTT. Amino acids: CAWTPRRSSGELFF.

The chain recombines TRBV2 with TRBJ1-6, with TRBD1 as a possible D gene (5 bases). Trimming left V 9 bases short and J 10 bases short, with 22 bases between. The CDR3 is made up of 15 amino acids. CDR1 is SNHLY and CDR2 is FYNNEI in the germline V gene. CDR3 sequence: CASEKDGSRGSPLHF. As DNA, the CDR3 is TGTGCCAGTGAAAAAGACGGCTCTCGGGGGTCACCCCTCCACTTT.

This clone appeared once. The chain uses TRBV12-3 or TRBV12-4 and TRBJ2-1; D is undetermined. Trimming cost V 6 bases and J 8 bases, with 8 bases left between them. The length of the CDR3 is 11 residues. CDR3 in amino acids: CASRRSDEQFF. CDR3 coding DNA: TGTGCCAGCAGGCGGAGCGATGAGCAGTTCTTC.

V is TRBV27 and J is TRBJ2-7; D perhaps matches TRBD2 (6 bases). Germline V gene sequence: CDR1 MNHEY, CDR2 SMNVEV (reference sequence). V dropped 5 bases and J dropped 2 bases, with 19 bases sitting between them. The CDR3 contains 16 residues. The CDR3 DNA is TGTGCCAGCAGTCCAACCCTTCGGGTAGCGGCCTACGAGCAGTACTTC. As protein: CASSPTLRVAAYEQYF.

The chain is built from TRBV7-6 and TRBJ2-5; 8 nucleotides align to TRBD1. CDR1 and CDR2 (germline): SGHVS, FNYEAQ. This CDR3 is 15 amino acids long. V was pared by 3 bases and J by 5 bases, with 8 bases of the junction left unmatched. CDR3 loop: CASSFTTGGRETQYF. CDR3 nucleotides: TGTGCCAGCAGCTTTACTACAGGGGGTCGGGAGACCCAGTACTTC.

The chain is built from TRBV6-4 and TRBJ2-2; D uncertain. The V gene's germline CDR1 is MRHNA and CDR2 SNTAGT. With 5 bases removed from V and 4 bases from J, the gap between germline ends came to 11 bases. CDR3 length: 14 residues. The CDR3 DNA follows: TGTGCCAGCAGTACAGCCGTCGGCACCGGGGAGCTGTTTTTT. This encodes CASSTAVGTGELFF.